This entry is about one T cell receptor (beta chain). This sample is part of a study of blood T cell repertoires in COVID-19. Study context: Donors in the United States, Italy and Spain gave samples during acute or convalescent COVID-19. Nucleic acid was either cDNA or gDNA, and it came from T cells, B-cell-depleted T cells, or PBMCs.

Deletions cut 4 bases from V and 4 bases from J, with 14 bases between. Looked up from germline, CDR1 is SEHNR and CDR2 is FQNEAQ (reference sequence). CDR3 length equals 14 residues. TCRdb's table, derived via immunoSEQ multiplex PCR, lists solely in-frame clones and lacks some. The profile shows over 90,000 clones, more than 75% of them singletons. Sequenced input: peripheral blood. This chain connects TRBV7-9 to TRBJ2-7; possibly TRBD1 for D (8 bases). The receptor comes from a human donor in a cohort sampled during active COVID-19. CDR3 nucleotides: TGTGCCAGCAGCTCGACAGGGGAGGGGTACGAGCAGTACTTC. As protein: CASSSTGEGYEQYF.